This entry concerns a single T cell receptor (beta chain). Germline loops: CDR1 MNHEY, CDR2 SMNVEV (reference sequence). There are 15 residues in the CDR3. Trimming pared 4 bases from V and 1 base from J, leaving 14 bases between. In the original analysis: Reference gene primer amplification gave nucleated cell count estimates. Measured with immunoSEQ multiplex PCR; TCRdb has only the in-frame clones, and not every one. V and J calls plus clone size are reproduced from that table; the DNA served to infer D and trimming. The sample has about 250,000 clones; over 75% are singletons. This specimen belongs to a study of blood T cell repertoires in COVID-19. Turning to the study itself: The United States, Italy and Spain provided the acute and convalescent COVID-19 samples.

Sequenced material: peripheral blood. V is TRBV27 and J is TRBJ2-7; D possibly corresponds to TRBD2 (5 bases). The source is a man in his forties or fifties with active or convalescent COVID-19. The CDR3 sequence is CASSSSERPSYEQYF. The CDR3 coding sequence is TGTGCCAGCAGTTCTTCAGAGCGGCCATCCTACGAGCAGTACTTC.